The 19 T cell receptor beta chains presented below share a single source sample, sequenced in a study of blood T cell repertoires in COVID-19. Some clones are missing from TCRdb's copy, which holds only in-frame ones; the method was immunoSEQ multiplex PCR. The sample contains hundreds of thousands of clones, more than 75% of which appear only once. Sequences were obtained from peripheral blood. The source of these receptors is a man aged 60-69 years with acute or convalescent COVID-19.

The chain's CDR3 is CASSLVDRDPLIYNEQFF. The CDR3 bases are TGCGCCAGCAGCTTGGTTGACAGGGACCCACTCATCTACAATGAGCAGTTCTTC. The rearrangement links TRBV5-1 to TRBJ2-1, with 7 bases lining up with TRBD1. J was trimmed by 3 bases and V by 0 bases; bases with no gene match: 12. CDR1 and CDR2 from the germline V gene are SGHRS and YFSETQ. The CDR3 consists of 18 residues.

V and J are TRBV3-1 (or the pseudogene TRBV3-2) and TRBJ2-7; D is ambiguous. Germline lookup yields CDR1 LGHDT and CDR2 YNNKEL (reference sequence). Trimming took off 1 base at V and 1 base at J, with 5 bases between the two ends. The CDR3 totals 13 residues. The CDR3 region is CASSQGRSYEQYF. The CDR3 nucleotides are TGTGCCAGCAGCCAAGGCAGATCCTACGAGCAGTACTTC.

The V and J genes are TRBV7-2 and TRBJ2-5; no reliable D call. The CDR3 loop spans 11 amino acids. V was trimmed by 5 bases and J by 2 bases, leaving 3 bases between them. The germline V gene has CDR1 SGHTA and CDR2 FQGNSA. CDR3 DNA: TGTGCCAGCAGCATACAAGAGACCCAGTACTTC. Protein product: CASSIQETQYF.

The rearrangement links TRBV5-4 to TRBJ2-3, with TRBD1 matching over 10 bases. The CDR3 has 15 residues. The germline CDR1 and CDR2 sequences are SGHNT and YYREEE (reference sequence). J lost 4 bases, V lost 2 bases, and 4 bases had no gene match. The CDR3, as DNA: TGTGCCAGCAGCTTAGGACAGGGGGGGTCAGATACGCAGTATTTT. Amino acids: CASSLGQGGSDTQYF. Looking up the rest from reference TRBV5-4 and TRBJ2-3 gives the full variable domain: ETGVTQSPTHLIKTRGQQVTLRCSSQSGHNTVSWYQQALGQGPQFIFQYYREEENGRGNFPPRFSGLQFPNYSSELNVNALELDDSALYLCASSLGQGGSDTQYFGPGTRLTVL.

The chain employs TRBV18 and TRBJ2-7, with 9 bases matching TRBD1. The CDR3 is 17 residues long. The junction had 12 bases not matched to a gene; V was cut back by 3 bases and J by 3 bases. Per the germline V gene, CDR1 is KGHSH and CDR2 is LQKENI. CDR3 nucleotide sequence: TGTGCCAGCTCACCCCTCCCCGGGACAGGGCAGGTCTACGAGCAGTACTTC. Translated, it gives CASSPLPGTGQVYEQYF. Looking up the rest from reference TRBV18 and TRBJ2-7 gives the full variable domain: NAGVMQNPRHLVRRRGQEARLRCSPMKGHSHVYWYRQLPEEGLKFMVYLQKENIIDESGMPKERFSAEFPKEGPSILRIQQVVRGDSAAYFCASSPLPGTGQVYEQYFGPGTRLTVT.

The CDR3 sequence: CASSLGPDRGDYEQYF. In DNA, the CDR3 is TGCGCCAGCAGCTTGGGGCCGGACAGGGGGGACTACGAGCAGTACTTC. The chain is built from TRBV5-1 and TRBJ2-7, with 10 bases that match TRBD1. After removal of 0 bases from V and 3 bases from J, the junction contained 6 bases not matched to a gene. The CDR3 covers 16 residues. Germline assignment: CDR1 SGHRS and CDR2 YFSETQ.

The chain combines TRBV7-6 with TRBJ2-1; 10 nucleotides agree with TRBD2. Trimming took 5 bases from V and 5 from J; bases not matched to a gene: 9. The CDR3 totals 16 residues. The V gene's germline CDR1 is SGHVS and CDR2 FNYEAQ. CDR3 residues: CASSPQLAGGNNEQFF. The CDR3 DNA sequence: TGTGCCAGCAGCCCCCAATTAGCGGGGGGAAACAATGAGCAGTTCTTC.

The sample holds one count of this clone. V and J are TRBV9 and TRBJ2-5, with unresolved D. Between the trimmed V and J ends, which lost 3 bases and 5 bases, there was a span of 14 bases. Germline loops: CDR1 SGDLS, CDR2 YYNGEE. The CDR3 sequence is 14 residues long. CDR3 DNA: TGTGCCAGCAGCGCGACGCGTCTCGGGGAGACCCAGTACTTC. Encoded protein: CASSATRLGETQYF.

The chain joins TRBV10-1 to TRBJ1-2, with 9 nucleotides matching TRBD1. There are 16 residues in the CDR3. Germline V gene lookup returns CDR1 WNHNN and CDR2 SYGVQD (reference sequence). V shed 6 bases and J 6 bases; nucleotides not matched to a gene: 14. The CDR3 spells CASRGDREFAGNGYTF. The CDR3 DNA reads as TGCGCCAGCAGGGGGGACAGGGAATTTGCGGGGAATGGCTACACCTTC.

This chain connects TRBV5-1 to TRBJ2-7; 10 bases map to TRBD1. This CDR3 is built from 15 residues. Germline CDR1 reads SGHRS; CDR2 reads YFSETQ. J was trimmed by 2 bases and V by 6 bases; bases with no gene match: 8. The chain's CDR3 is CASTAKGTGAYEQYF. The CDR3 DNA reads TGCGCCAGCACTGCAAAGGGGACAGGGGCCTACGAGCAGTACTTC.

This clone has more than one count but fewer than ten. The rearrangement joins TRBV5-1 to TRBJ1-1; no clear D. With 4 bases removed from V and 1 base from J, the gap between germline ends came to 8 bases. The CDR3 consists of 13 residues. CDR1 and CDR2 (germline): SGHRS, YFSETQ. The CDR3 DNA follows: TGCGCCAGCAGCGTCTACGGGAACACTGAAGCTTTCTTT. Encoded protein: CASSVYGNTEAFF.

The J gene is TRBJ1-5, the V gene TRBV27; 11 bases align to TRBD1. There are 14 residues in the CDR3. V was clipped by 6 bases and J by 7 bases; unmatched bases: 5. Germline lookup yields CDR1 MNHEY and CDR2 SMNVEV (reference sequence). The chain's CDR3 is CASRRGTGGQPQHF. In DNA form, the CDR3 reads TGTGCCAGCAGAAGAGGGACAGGGGGACAGCCCCAGCATTTT.

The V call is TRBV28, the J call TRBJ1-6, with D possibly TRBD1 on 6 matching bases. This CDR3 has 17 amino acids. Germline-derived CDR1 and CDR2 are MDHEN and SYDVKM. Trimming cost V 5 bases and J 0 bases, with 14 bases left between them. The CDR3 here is CASSDVRGGSYNSPLHF. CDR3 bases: TGTGCCAGCAGTGACGTAAGGGGGGGCTCCTATAATTCACCCCTCCACTTT.

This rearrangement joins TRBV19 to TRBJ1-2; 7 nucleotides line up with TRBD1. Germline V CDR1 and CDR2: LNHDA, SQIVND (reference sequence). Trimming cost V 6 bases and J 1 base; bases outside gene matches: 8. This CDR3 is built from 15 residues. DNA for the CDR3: TGTGCCAGTAGGTCCGGACAGGAACTTAACTATGGCTACACCTTC. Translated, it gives CASRSGQELNYGYTF.

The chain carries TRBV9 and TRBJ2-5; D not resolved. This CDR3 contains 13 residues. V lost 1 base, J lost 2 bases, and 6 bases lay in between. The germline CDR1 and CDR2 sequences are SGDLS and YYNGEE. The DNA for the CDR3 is TGTGCCAGCAGCGTATATCCTCAAGAGACCCAGTACTTC. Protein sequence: CASSVYPQETQYF.

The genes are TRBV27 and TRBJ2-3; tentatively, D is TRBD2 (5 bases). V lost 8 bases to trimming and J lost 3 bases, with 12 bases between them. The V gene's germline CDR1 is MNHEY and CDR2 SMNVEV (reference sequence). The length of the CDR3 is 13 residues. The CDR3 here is CASSLGRTDTQYF. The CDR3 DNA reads TGTGCCAGCTCCCTAGGGAGAACAGATACGCAGTATTTT.

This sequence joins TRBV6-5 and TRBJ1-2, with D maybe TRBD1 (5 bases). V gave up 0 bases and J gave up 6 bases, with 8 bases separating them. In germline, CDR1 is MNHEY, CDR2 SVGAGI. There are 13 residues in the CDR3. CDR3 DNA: TGTGCCAGCAGTTACTCCAGGGTTAATGGCTACACCTTC. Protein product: CASSYSRVNGYTF.

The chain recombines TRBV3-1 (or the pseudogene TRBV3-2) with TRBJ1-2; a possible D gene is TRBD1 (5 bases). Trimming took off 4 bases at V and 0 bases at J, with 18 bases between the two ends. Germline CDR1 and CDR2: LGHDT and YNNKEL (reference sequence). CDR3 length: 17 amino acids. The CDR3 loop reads CASSPRVPRATNYGYTF. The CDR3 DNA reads TGTGCCAGCAGCCCTAGGGTACCCAGGGCGACTAACTATGGCTACACCTTC.

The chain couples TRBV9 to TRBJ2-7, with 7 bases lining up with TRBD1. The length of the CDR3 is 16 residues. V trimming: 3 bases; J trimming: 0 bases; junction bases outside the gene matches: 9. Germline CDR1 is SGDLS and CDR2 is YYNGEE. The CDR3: CASSAGYGQASYEQYF. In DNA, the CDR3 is TGTGCCAGCAGCGCAGGGTACGGACAGGCCTCCTACGAGCAGTACTTC.